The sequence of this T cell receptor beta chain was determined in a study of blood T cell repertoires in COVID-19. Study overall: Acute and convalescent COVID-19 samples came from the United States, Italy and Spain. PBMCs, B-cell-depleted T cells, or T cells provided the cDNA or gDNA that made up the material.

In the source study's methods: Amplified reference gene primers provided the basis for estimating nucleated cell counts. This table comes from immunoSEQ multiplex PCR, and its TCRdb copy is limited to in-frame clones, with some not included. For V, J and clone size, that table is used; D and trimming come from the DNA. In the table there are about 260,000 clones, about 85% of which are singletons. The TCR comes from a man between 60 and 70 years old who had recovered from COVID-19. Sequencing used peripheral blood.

The CDR3 here is CASSLRGQGGGDTQYF. CDR3 coding DNA: TGTGCCAGCAGCCTACGGGGACAGGGGGGCGGCGATACGCAGTATTTT. The chain has TRBV7-3 and TRBJ2-3; TRBD1 matches at 11 bases. V gave up 5 bases and J gave up 6 bases; unmatched junction bases: 10. Germline V gene lookup returns CDR1 SGHTA and CDR2 FQGTGA. The CDR3 extends over 16 amino acids.